The next 26 T cell receptor beta chains were all read from a single sample in a study of T cell repertoires in cytomegalovirus infection. TCRdb re-called the reads through MiXCR, storing one row per CDR3 protein. The sample lists 300,000 to 400,000 distinct CDR3 sequences, about a sixth occurring once. Sample: PBMCs. The receptors originated from a human donor in good health (CMV status not recorded). Some clones in this sample may be carry-over from other donors' samples.

Ten or more counts support this clonotype. The V and J genes are TRBV19 and TRBJ2-1; 8 nucleotides align to TRBD1. Trimming removed 5 bases from V and 7 bases from J; junction bases left unmatched: 16. The CDR3 contains 17 residues. The germline V gene has CDR1 LNHDA and CDR2 SQIVND (reference sequence). In nucleotides, the CDR3 is TGTGCCAGTAGTCAGGGGGCCGGTCAGGGAGGTGGTAATGAGCAGTTCTTC. Residues: CASSQGAGQGGGNEQFF.

This clonotype has only a few counts. The chain uses TRBV24-1 and TRBJ1-5; D remains ambiguous. The CDR3 consists of 14 residues. The V gene lost 9 bases and the J gene lost 0 bases, with 11 bases spanning the gap. Germline CDR1 is KGHDR and CDR2 is SFDVKD. The CDR3 is CATQYKHSNQPQHF. The CDR3 bases are TGTGCCACCCAGTACAAGCATAGCAATCAGCCCCAGCATTTT.

This chain uses TRBV2 with TRBJ2-5; a possible D gene is TRBD2 (5 bases). The V gene lost 6 bases and the J gene lost 1 base, with 12 bases spanning the gap. CDR3 size: 14 residues. Per germline, CDR1 SNHLY and CDR2 FYNNEI. The CDR3 sequence: CASSGVLGQETQYF. CDR3 in DNA: TGTGCCAGCAGCGGGGTCCTAGGCCAAGAGACCCAGTACTTC.

In its sample, this clonotype was seen many times. The V gene is TRBV12-3 or TRBV12-4, the J gene TRBJ1-1; D is perhaps TRBD1 (5 bases). Trimming left V 4 bases short and J 2 bases short, with 11 bases between. This CDR3 spans 14 amino acids. The CDR3 DNA reads TGTGCCAGCAGTTGGCAGGGCCCCAACACTGAAGCTTTCTTT. Protein product: CASSWQGPNTEAFF.

The chain uses TRBV20-1 and TRBJ2-3; 8 positions match TRBD2. V was pared by 5 bases and J by 4 bases, with 5 bases of the junction left unmatched. Germline lookup yields CDR1 DFQATT and CDR2 SNEGSKA (reference sequence). The CDR3 covers 13 residues. The CDR3 sequence is CSAPAGGPDTQYF. The CDR3 DNA reads as TGCAGTGCTCCTGCGGGGGGTCCAGATACGCAGTATTTT.

This clonotype appeared many times. V usage is TRBV7-2 and J usage is TRBJ1-5, with unresolved D. This CDR3 comprises 13 residues. Germline V lookup: CDR1 SGHTA, CDR2 FQGNSA. Trimming removed 5 bases at V and 8 bases at J, with 13 bases between. This chain's CDR3 is CASSNGPDEPQHF. CDR3 nucleotide sequence: TGTGCCAGCAGCAACGGACCCGATGAGCCCCAGCATTTT.

The rearrangement uses TRBV28 and TRBJ1-3; perhaps TRBD1 as D (6 bases). Germline CDR1 and CDR2: MDHEN and SYDVKM. V dropped 6 bases and J dropped 3 bases, with 12 bases sitting between them. This CDR3 has 14 amino acids. Here the CDR3 reads CASRLQGLGNTIYF. The CDR3 DNA is TGTGCCAGCAGACTACAGGGTCTTGGAAACACCATATATTTT.

The gene calls are TRBV11-2 and TRBJ2-3; a possible D gene is TRBD1 (5 bases). Germline loops: CDR1 SGHAT, CDR2 FQNNGV. CDR3 size: 13 residues. CDR3 sequence: CVKQARVPDTQYF. For the CDR3, the DNA is TGTGTCAAACAGGCTCGGGTCCCAGATACGCAGTATTTT.

The count of this clonotype is one. The chain uses TRBV27 and TRBJ2-7; TRBD2 matches 7 bases. CDR1 and CDR2 from the germline V gene are MNHEY and SMNVEV (reference sequence). This CDR3 has 15 amino acids. V lost 6 bases to trimming and J lost 3 bases; unmatched junction nucleotides: 11. The DNA for the CDR3 is TGTGCCAGCAGATCCGTAGTGGGACTAATCTACGAGCAGTACTTC. Translation: CASRSVVGLIYEQYF.

This clonotype was counted only a few times. V gene TRBV6-5 combines with J gene TRBJ2-7; the match to TRBD1 covers 9 bases. Per germline, CDR1 MNHEY and CDR2 SVGAGI. J was trimmed by 6 bases and V by 7 bases; bases with no gene match: 10. The CDR3 loop spans 14 amino acids. DNA for the CDR3: TGTGCCAGCAAGGACAGGGGCGGTTCGGGCGAGCAGTACTTC. Translation gives CASKDRGGSGEQYF.

The chain is built from TRBV11-2 and TRBJ2-1; D not certain. V was pared by 4 bases and J by 1 base, with 14 bases between. Germline values: CDR1 SGHAT, CDR2 FQNNGV. CDR3 length: 16 amino acids. CDR3: CASSSPMEWSYNEQFF. CDR3 in DNA: TGTGCCAGCAGCTCGCCAATGGAGTGGTCCTACAATGAGCAGTTCTTC.

The rearrangement links TRBV7-2 to TRBJ1-6; TRBD1 is a possible D gene (5 bases). This CDR3 contains 15 residues. The ends were cut back, 7 bases at V and 9 bases at J, with 19 bases in the middle. The germline gives CDR1 SGHTA, CDR2 FQGNSA. CDR3 protein: CASNYNSGAISPLHF. The DNA for the CDR3 is TGTGCCAGCAACTACAATTCCGGGGCGATTTCACCCCTCCACTTT.

The table lists this clonotype with many counts. The CDR3 region is CASSPSLSGSSEQFF. DNA for the CDR3: TGTGCCAGCAGCCCCTCGCTGAGCGGGAGTAGTGAGCAGTTCTTC. The chain has TRBV7-2 and TRBJ2-1, with 8 bases identical to TRBD2. CDR3 size: 15 residues. CDR1 is SGHTA, CDR2 FQGNSA, per germline. Trimming took 5 bases from V and 9 from J; bases not matched to a gene: 12.

V usage is TRBV2 and J usage is TRBJ1-2; D is uncertain. Germline V gene data show CDR1 as SNHLY and CDR2 as FYNNEI. CDR3 length equals 11 residues. V was shortened by 6 bases and J by 8 bases, with 10 bases between the two germline ends. In DNA form, the CDR3 reads TGTGCCAGCAGGTTCCCCAGCGGCTACACCTTC. Encoded protein: CASRFPSGYTF.

In regard to this clonotype: A much larger clonotype is one base distant, so this may be a read error. The rearrangement links TRBV7-6 to TRBJ2-5; D not certain. CDR1 SGHVS and CDR2 FNYEAQ come from the germline V gene. The CDR3 totals 11 residues. Here the CDR3 DNA reads TGTTCCAGCAGCAACCAAGAGACCCAGTACTTC. Its translation: CSSSNQETQYF.

This clonotype was counted only a few times. The V call is TRBV5-4, the J call TRBJ2-5; 7 bases map to TRBD1. J gave up 5 bases and V 3 bases, and 10 bases lay outside the gene matches. The V gene's germline CDR1 is SGHNT and CDR2 YYREEE (reference sequence). This CDR3 is 15 amino acids long. CDR3 sequence (DNA): TGTGCCAGCAGCTGGGACGAGGGGGCGCGGGAGACCCAGTACTTC. Its protein product is CASSWDEGARETQYF.

This rearrangement joins TRBV27 to TRBJ1-5, with D possibly being TRBD1 (6 bases). V was clipped by 2 bases and J by 0 bases, with 14 bases between them. The germline V gene has CDR1 MNHEY and CDR2 SMNVEV (reference sequence). The CDR3 has 17 amino acids. The DNA of the CDR3 is TGTGCCAGCAGTTTAATCTTCCCGGGGGCTAGCAATCAGCCCCAGCATTTT. Residues: CASSLIFPGASNQPQHF.

The chain joins TRBV5-1 to TRBJ1-3; D unclear. The V end lost 1 base, the J end lost 0 bases, and 11 bases lay between the germline ends. Germline CDR1 SGHRS, CDR2 YFSETQ. CDR3 size: 16 residues. The CDR3 region has the DNA TGCGCCAGCAGCTTGACGGCAGCCGCCTCTGGAAACACCATATATTTT. Translating it yields CASSLTAAASGNTIYF.

This clonotype was recorded at least ten times. V gene TRBV7-2 combines with J gene TRBJ2-5; D perhaps matches TRBD1 (5 bases). The CDR3 length is 16 residues. V lost 5 bases and J 2 bases, leaving 18 bases between the germline ends. Germline loops: CDR1 SGHTA, CDR2 FQGNSA. The CDR3 DNA reads as TGTGCCAGCAGCCCGCGTCGATCAGGACAACAAGAGACCCAGTACTTC. It encodes CASSPRRSGQQETQYF.

This clonotype was recorded at least ten times. This chain links TRBV10-3 with TRBJ1-6, with D perhaps matching TRBD1 (6 bases). The V end lost 6 bases, the J end lost 11 bases, and 17 bases lay between the germline ends. The CDR3 spans 14 residues. CDR1 is ENHRY, CDR2 SYGVKD, per germline. The CDR3 is CAIRRTGRTAPLHF. CDR3 nucleotides: TGTGCCATCAGGAGAACAGGGAGAACAGCACCCCTCCACTTT.

This clonotype occurred many times. The chain couples TRBV7-2 to TRBJ2-5; D gene ambiguous. V lost 1 base and J 5 bases, leaving 11 bases between the germline ends. The CDR3 runs 14 residues. Germline V gene lookup returns CDR1 SGHTA and CDR2 FQGNSA. DNA of the CDR3: TGTGCCAGCAGCTTAGGTCCTAGTCGGGAGACCCAGTACTTC. This gives the protein CASSLGPSRETQYF.

This clonotype appeared many times. The V call is TRBV7-2, the J call TRBJ2-3; tentatively, D is TRBD1 (6 bases). The V end lost 5 bases, the J end lost 3 bases, and 15 bases lay between the germline ends. Germline V gene data show CDR1 as SGHTA and CDR2 as FQGNSA. This CDR3 is built from 15 residues. The CDR3 nucleotides are TGTGCCAGCAGCCGCGAACAGGGTAGAACAGATACGCAGTATTTT. As protein: CASSREQGRTDTQYF.

In this sample, this clonotype turned up a few times. The chain uses TRBV20-1 and TRBJ1-2, with D tentatively TRBD1 (6 bases). Germline lookup yields CDR1 DFQATT and CDR2 SNEGSKA (reference sequence). V was clipped by 3 bases and J by 3 bases, with 11 bases between them. This CDR3 is 13 amino acids long. Written as DNA, the CDR3 is TGCAGTGCTAGTACAGGGTATCACTATGGCTACACCTTC. Residues: CSASTGYHYGYTF.

In this sample, this clonotype turned up many times. V is TRBV7-2 and J is TRBJ2-4; D is undetermined. V lost 1 base, J lost 12 bases, and 13 bases lay in between. Germline V gene sequence: CDR1 SGHTA, CDR2 FQGNSA. The CDR3 is 13 amino acids. CDR3: CASSLESPNPQYF. In DNA, the CDR3 is TGTGCCAGCAGCTTAGAATCCCCAAACCCTCAGTACTTC.

This clonotype was seen ten or more times. The CDR3 reads CASSDRGETQYF. The DNA of the CDR3 is TGTGCCAGCAGTGACAGGGGAGAGACCCAGTACTTC. V and J are TRBV12-3 or TRBV12-4 and TRBJ2-5; 8 bases map to TRBD1. V was pared by 5 bases and J by 4 bases, with 0 bases of the junction left unmatched. The CDR3 contains 12 residues.

J is TRBJ2-7 and V is TRBV20-1; tentative D call: TRBD1 (5 bases). The CDR3 has 14 residues. V dropped 6 bases and J dropped 2 bases, with 17 bases sitting between them. Germline V CDR1 and CDR2: DFQATT, SNEGSKA (reference sequence). This CDR3 reads CSALKPTEPYEQYF. The CDR3 DNA reads as TGCAGTGCCCTGAAACCGACAGAGCCCTACGAGCAGTACTTC.